Listed below are T cell receptor beta chains from one sample, sequenced in a study of blood T cell repertoires in COVID-19. Some clones are missing from TCRdb's copy, which holds only in-frame ones; the method was immunoSEQ multiplex PCR. This table holds under 250,000 clones, about 84% found once. Sample: peripheral blood. The receptors here all came from an elderly woman with COVID-19, enrolled during active disease. CDR3s include the opening cysteine and the closing phenylalanine or tryptophan. D genes are given only for firm matches. Not all rows give a size; the values are once, few, many and, for expanded clones, a class.

j_gene: TRBJ2-1; d_gene: TRBD1; abundance: NA; v_gene: TRBV6-5; CDR3aa: CASSSGQGAPNEQFF; CDR3nt: TGTGCCAGCAGCTCGGGACAGGGGGCGCCCAATGAGCAGTTCTTC
j_gene: TRBJ1-1; d_gene: NA; abundance: NA; v_gene: TRBV4-1; CDR3aa: CASSHPGGGPLIEAFF; CDR3nt: TGCGCCAGCAGCCACCCGGGGGGGGGCCCTCTTATTGAAGCTTTCTTT
j_gene: TRBJ2-1; d_gene: TRBD2; abundance: NA; v_gene: TRBV10-3; CDR3aa: CAISDQPSGYNEQFF; CDR3nt: TGTGCCATCAGTGATCAGCCTAGCGGCTACAATGAGCAGTTCTTC
j_gene: TRBJ1-5; d_gene: NA; abundance: NA; v_gene: TRBV6-2/TRBV6-3; CDR3aa: CASSSPNQPQHF; CDR3nt: TGTGCCAGCAGTTCCCCTAATCAGCCCCAGCATTTT
j_gene: TRBJ1-2; d_gene: NA; abundance: NA; v_gene: TRBV7-2; CDR3aa: CASSSNSGVQGGYTF; CDR3nt: TGTGCCAGCAGCTCGAACTCCGGTGTCCAGGGCGGCTACACCTTC
j_gene: TRBJ1-4; d_gene: NA; abundance: NA; v_gene: TRBV3-1/TRBV3-2; CDR3aa: CASSPPTAGHNEKLFF; CDR3nt: TGTGCCAGCAGCCCTCCGACGGCAGGCCATAATGAAAAACTGTTTTTT
j_gene: TRBJ2-1; d_gene: TRBD1; abundance: NA; v_gene: TRBV10-2; CDR3aa: CASSGQGSYNEQFF; CDR3nt: TGCGCCAGCAGTGGACAGGGAAGCTACAATGAGCAGTTCTTC
j_gene: TRBJ1-1; d_gene: NA; abundance: NA; v_gene: TRBV5-1; CDR3aa: CASSLATGNTEAFF; CDR3nt: TGCGCCAGCAGCTTGGCCACAGGGAACACTGAAGCTTTCTTT
j_gene: TRBJ2-5; d_gene: TRBD2; abundance: NA; v_gene: TRBV24-1; CDR3aa: CATTMTSGGLQETQYF; CDR3nt: TGTGCCACCACCATGACTAGCGGGGGACTCCAAGAGACCCAGTACTTC
j_gene: TRBJ1-6; d_gene: NA; abundance: NA; v_gene: TRBV6-5; CDR3aa: CASSYGQRGDSPLHF; CDR3nt: TGTGCCAGCAGTTATGGGCAACGGGGGGATTCACCCCTCCACTTT
j_gene: TRBJ1-2; d_gene: TRBD1; abundance: NA; v_gene: TRBV29-1; CDR3aa: CSVDQTGAGGDGYTF; CDR3nt: TGCAGCGTCGACCAAACAGGGGCGGGGGGCGATGGCTACACCTTC
j_gene: TRBJ1-5; d_gene: TRBD1; abundance: NA; v_gene: TRBV6-5; CDR3aa: CASSSRQGSNQPQHF; CDR3nt: TGTGCCAGCAGTTCTCGACAGGGTAGCAATCAGCCCCAGCATTTT
j_gene: TRBJ2-5; d_gene: NA; abundance: NA; v_gene: TRBV5-5; CDR3aa: CASSNGIQETQYF; CDR3nt: TGTGCCAGCAGCAACGGGATCCAGGAGACCCAGTACTTC
j_gene: TRBJ1-4; d_gene: NA; abundance: NA; v_gene: TRBV5-6; CDR3aa: CASSPIEGREKLFF; CDR3nt: TGTGCCAGCAGCCCGATCGAGGGGAGGGAAAAACTGTTTTTT
j_gene: TRBJ2-2; d_gene: NA; abundance: NA; v_gene: TRBV6-4; CDR3aa: CASSTQGGTGELFF; CDR3nt: TGTGCCAGCAGCACCCAGGGGGGCACCGGGGAGCTGTTTTTT
j_gene: TRBJ1-4; d_gene: NA; abundance: few; v_gene: TRBV7-8; CDR3aa: CASSLVGGREKLFF; CDR3nt: TGTGCCAGCAGCTTAGTTGGTGGCAGGGAAAAACTGTTTTTT
j_gene: TRBJ1-3; d_gene: TRBD1; abundance: NA; v_gene: TRBV5-6; CDR3aa: CASVLGTGAGNTIYF; CDR3nt: TGTGCCAGCGTTCTGGGGACAGGGGCTGGAAACACCATATATTTT
j_gene: TRBJ2-5; d_gene: TRBD2; abundance: NA; v_gene: TRBV3-1/TRBV3-2; CDR3aa: CASSLRTSGGKETQYF; CDR3nt: TGTGCCAGCAGCCTCCGGACTAGCGGGGGGAAGGAGACCCAGTACTTC
j_gene: TRBJ1-5; d_gene: NA; abundance: NA; v_gene: TRBV6-5; CDR3aa: CASSYSDSSNQPQHF; CDR3nt: TGTGCCAGCAGTTACTCGGACAGCAGCAATCAGCCCCAGCATTTT
j_gene: TRBJ2-7; d_gene: TRBD1; abundance: NA; v_gene: TRBV6-2/TRBV6-3; CDR3aa: CASSSLTGGSYEQYF; CDR3nt: TGTGCCAGCAGTTCCTTGACAGGGGGCTCCTACGAGCAGTACTTC
j_gene: TRBJ1-2; d_gene: TRBD1; abundance: once; v_gene: TRBV6-2/TRBV6-3; CDR3aa: CASSLTGSNYGYTF; CDR3nt: TGTGCCAGCAGTCTGACAGGGAGCAACTATGGCTACACCTTC
j_gene: TRBJ2-1; d_gene: TRBD1; abundance: NA; v_gene: TRBV11-2; CDR3aa: CASSLFQDRGDNEQFF; CDR3nt: TGTGCCAGCAGCTTATTCCAGGACAGGGGAGACAATGAGCAGTTCTTC
j_gene: TRBJ2-5; d_gene: NA; abundance: NA; v_gene: TRBV9; CDR3aa: CASSEDSQGTQYF; CDR3nt: TGTGCCAGCAGCGAAGACAGCCAAGGGACCCAGTACTTC
j_gene: TRBJ2-3; d_gene: TRBD1; abundance: NA; v_gene: TRBV3-1/TRBV3-2; CDR3aa: CASSLMGTVTDTQYF; CDR3nt: TGTGCCAGCAGCCTGATGGGGACAGTCACAGATACGCAGTATTTT
j_gene: TRBJ2-5; d_gene: NA; abundance: NA; v_gene: TRBV19; CDR3aa: CASSIIGHSPPDF; CDR3nt: TGTGCCAGTAGTATAATTGGACACTCACCCCCGGACTTC
j_gene: TRBJ2-6; d_gene: TRBD2; abundance: NA; v_gene: TRBV7-9; CDR3aa: CASSPGTSGASGANVLTF; CDR3nt: TGTGCCAGCAGCCCAGGGACTAGCGGGGCTTCTGGGGCCAACGTCCTGACTTTC
j_gene: TRBJ2-3; d_gene: NA; abundance: NA; v_gene: TRBV5-6; CDR3aa: CASSFGTHADTQYF; CDR3nt: TGTGCCAGCAGCTTCGGGACTCATGCGGATACGCAGTATTTT
j_gene: TRBJ1-1; d_gene: NA; abundance: few; v_gene: TRBV5-1; CDR3aa: CASSPLHNTEAFF; CDR3nt: TGCGCCAGCAGCCCCTTACATAACACTGAAGCTTTCTTT
j_gene: TRBJ1-6; d_gene: NA; abundance: NA; v_gene: TRBV2; CDR3aa: CASSASGPGALHF; CDR3nt: TGTGCCAGCAGTGCATCGGGGCCGGGGGCCCTCCACTTT
j_gene: TRBJ2-7; d_gene: TRBD2; abundance: NA; v_gene: TRBV7-2; CDR3aa: CASSFVTSGEGEQYF; CDR3nt: TGTGCCAGCAGCTTCGTTACTAGCGGGGAGGGCGAGCAGTACTTC
j_gene: TRBJ2-2; d_gene: TRBD1; abundance: NA; v_gene: TRBV6-6; CDR3aa: CASSFPGQSTGELFF; CDR3nt: TGTGCCAGCAGTTTTCCGGGACAGAGCACCGGGGAGCTGTTTTTT
j_gene: TRBJ1-2; d_gene: NA; abundance: NA; v_gene: TRBV7-9; CDR3aa: CASSHGSGLEYTF; CDR3nt: TGTGCCAGCAGCCATGGGTCGGGTTTAGAGTACACCTTC
j_gene: TRBJ2-7; d_gene: NA; abundance: NA; v_gene: TRBV20-1; CDR3aa: CSASLQGTWEQYF; CDR3nt: TGCAGTGCTAGTCTACAGGGAACTTGGGAGCAGTACTTC